This record covers a single T cell receptor (beta chain). Its cognate antigen is unknown. One end of the junction does not line up with germline, which may come from a read error. The CDR3 is made up of 15 amino acids. The germline gives CDR1 SGHAT, CDR2 FQNNGV. Naive CD8 libraries used roughly 17,000 to 1,100,000 sorted cells and 10%, 30% or 50% RNA. These data belong to a study of molecular identifiers for immune sequencing clone quantification. About the research overall: In replicates, the authors split RNA from approximately 20,000 or 100,000 naive CD8 cells five ways and sequenced four. General study findings and limits: The study found clones above 20 RNA copies held over 99% of effector molecules and under 1% in naive cells.

TCRdb redid the calling of the PCR reads with MiXCR, one entry per CDR3 protein. The sample holds 88,000 or so distinct CDR3 sequences, approximately 22% seen once. The sequence was collected from a human donor in good health. Some libraries in this study had Jurkat cell RNA spiked in. Material for sequencing was naive CD8+ T cells from blood, with Jurkat cell RNA spiked in. The subset denotes: FACS-sorted CD8+CD4-CCR7+CD45RA+ naive T cells. The chain recombines TRBV11-2 with TRBJ2-2; no firm D call. CDR3 coding DNA: TGTGTCAGCAGCTTAGTAGTGCAGGCCACCGGGGAGCTGTTTTTT. It codes for CVSSLVVQATGELFF.